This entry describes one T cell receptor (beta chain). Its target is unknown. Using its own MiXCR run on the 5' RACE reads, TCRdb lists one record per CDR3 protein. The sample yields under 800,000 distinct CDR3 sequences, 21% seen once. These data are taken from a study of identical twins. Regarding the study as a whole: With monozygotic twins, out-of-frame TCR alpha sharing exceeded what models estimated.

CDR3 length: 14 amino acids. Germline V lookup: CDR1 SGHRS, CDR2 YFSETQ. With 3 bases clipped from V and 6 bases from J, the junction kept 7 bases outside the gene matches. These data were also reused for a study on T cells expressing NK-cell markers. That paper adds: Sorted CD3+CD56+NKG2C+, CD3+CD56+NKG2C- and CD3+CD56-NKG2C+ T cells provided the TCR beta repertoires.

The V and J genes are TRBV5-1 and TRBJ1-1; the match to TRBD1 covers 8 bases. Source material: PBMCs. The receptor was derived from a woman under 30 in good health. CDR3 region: CASSSTGVGAEAFF. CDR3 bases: TGCGCCAGCAGCTCGACAGGGGTTGGAGCTGAAGCTTTCTTT.